The clone carrying this T cell receptor beta chain showed up many times. As yet, its antigen is unknown. One entry per CDR3 protein, called by TCRdb with MiXCR from the 5' RACE reads. The sample yields a few hundred thousand distinct CDR3 sequences, 11% seen once. The entry originates in a study of CD8 T cells in ankylosing spondylitis. Study observations and caveats: Reactive arthritis synovial fluid and blood were previously reported to contain some motif variants. Disease-linked clones reportedly showed significant enrichment in matched ankylosing spondylitis synovial fluid.

The J segment lost 3 bases and the V segment lost 6 bases, leaving 4 bases of the junction unmatched. This CDR3 has 14 residues. CDR1 MNHEY and CDR2 SMNVEV come from the germline V gene (reference sequence). The gene calls are TRBV27 and TRBJ2-7, with 11 positions matching TRBD2. The sequence was collected from a female donor with ankylosing spondylitis or in good health (not recorded which). The sequenced sample consisted of blood, either unsorted or a sorted T cell fraction (not recorded which). CDR3 sequence (DNA): TGTGCCAGCAGAAATAGCGGGAGGGGCTACGAGCAGTACTTC. Protein: CASRNSGRGYEQYF.